This T cell receptor (beta chain) was retrieved from a study of identical twins. Regarding the study as a whole: Twins' surplus sharing was weaker for beta out-of-frame sequences. Conclusions leaned on cross-sectional statistical analysis and did not track the same donors over time.

The length of the CDR3 is 14 residues. The germline gives CDR1 SEHNR, CDR2 FQNEAQ (reference sequence). With 5 bases removed from V and 4 bases from J, the gap between germline ends came to 14 bases. On this clonotype: Its antigen remains unknown.

A universal primer binding site was introduced by template switching. The final cDNA contained unique molecular identifiers. TCRdb re-analysed the 5' RACE reads in MiXCR, keeping a single row per CDR3 protein. The sample lists approximately 670,000 distinct CDR3 sequences, 5.5% to 7.5% occurring once. The chain uses TRBV7-9 and TRBJ1-2; perhaps TRBD1 as D (5 bases). The receptor's source is a man in his late teens or twenties in good health. The sample comprised naive T cells sorted from blood. Here the CDR3 DNA reads TGTGCCAGCAGCCGGGACGGGAGTTCCTATGGCTACACCTTC. This codes for CASSRDGSSYGYTF.